The rows below give T cell receptor beta chains drawn from one sample of a study of blood T cell repertoires in COVID-19. Produced via immunoSEQ multiplex PCR; TCRdb's table is partial and in-frame only. Seen here are 250,000 to 300,000 clones, around 90% observed once, and the top ten hold 2% to 2.5%. The sequenced sample consisted of peripheral blood. These receptors all come from a woman between 45 and 65 years old who had recovered from COVID-19. The conserved cysteine and the conserved F or W are not part of the CDR3 here.

CDR3 protein,V gene
ASGLSAGTLH,TRBV12-5
ASSMGRLGYGYT,TRBV9
ASSLSRLREKNNEQF,TRBV28
SVGSNYGYT,TRBV29-1
ASSEGQGVEKLF,TRBV7-9
ASSITLGTDYEQY,TRBV19
ASSEKWLGLAGREQY,TRBV2
ASSQFLGVAGELF,TRBV4-2
ASMLLQGTGYT,TRBV19
AWSERPFLAGLQETQY,TRBV30
ASSPLGTGHVGEQY,TRBV18
ASSAGPPWDRVGEKLF,TRBV11-2
ASSLDKPQETQY,TRBV7-2
ASSRTMNTEAF,TRBV4-3
ASSPPVWGQEAKNIQY,TRBV18
ASRQDRGLHNEQF,TRBV7-6
ASSGQSNQPQH,TRBV18
SGVSGSGYT,TRBV29-1
ASSSRQATEAF,TRBV18
ASSHTSEVGTQY,TRBV7-2
ASSLWTVDRGSLWQY,TRBV28
ATSTLGGAPEKLF,TRBV15
AWSRRGGANYGYT,TRBV30